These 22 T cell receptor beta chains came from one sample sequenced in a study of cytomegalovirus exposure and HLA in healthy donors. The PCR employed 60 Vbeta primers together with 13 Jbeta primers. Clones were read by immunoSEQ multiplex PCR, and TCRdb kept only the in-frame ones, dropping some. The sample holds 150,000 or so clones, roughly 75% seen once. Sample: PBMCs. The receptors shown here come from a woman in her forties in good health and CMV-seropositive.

The CDR3 coding sequence is TGTGCCAGCAGGTTTAGTGAGACCGGGGAGCTGTTTTTT. This encodes CASRFSETGELFF. The chain carries TRBV7-3 and TRBJ2-2; D remains ambiguous. Germline values: CDR1 SGHTA, CDR2 FQGTGA. The CDR3 length is 13 residues. Trimming cost V 6 bases and J 5 bases, with 10 bases left between them.

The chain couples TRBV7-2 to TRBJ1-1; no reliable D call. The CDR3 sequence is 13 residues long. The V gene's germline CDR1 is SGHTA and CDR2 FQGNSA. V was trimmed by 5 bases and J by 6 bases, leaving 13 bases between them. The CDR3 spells CASSARGVAEAFF. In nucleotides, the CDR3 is TGTGCCAGCAGCGCCCGTGGAGTCGCTGAAGCTTTCTTT. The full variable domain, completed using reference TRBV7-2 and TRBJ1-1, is GAGVSQSPSNKVTEKGKDVELRCDPISGHTALYWYRQSLGQGLEFLIYFQGNSAPDKSGLPSDRFSAERTGGSVSTLTIQRTQQEDSAVYLCASSARGVAEAFFGQGTRLTVV.

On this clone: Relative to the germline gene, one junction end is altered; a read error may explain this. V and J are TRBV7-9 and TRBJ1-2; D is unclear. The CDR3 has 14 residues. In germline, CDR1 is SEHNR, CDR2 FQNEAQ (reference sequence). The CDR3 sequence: CSSSLFELSYGYTF. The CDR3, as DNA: TGTTCCAGCAGCTTATTTGAACTGTCCTATGGCTACACCTTC.

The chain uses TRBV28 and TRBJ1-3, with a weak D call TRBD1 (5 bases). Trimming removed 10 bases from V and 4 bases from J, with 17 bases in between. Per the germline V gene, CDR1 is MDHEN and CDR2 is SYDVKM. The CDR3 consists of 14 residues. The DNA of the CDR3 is TGTGCCACCGCCCGTGGGGGACTCGGAAACACCATATATTTT. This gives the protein CATARGGLGNTIYF. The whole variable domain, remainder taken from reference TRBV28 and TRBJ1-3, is DVKVTQSSRYLVKRTGEKVFLECVQDMDHENMFWYRQDPGLGLRLIYFSYDVKMKEKGDIPEGYSVSREKKERFSLILESASTNQTSMYLCATARGGLGNTIYFGEGSWLTVV.

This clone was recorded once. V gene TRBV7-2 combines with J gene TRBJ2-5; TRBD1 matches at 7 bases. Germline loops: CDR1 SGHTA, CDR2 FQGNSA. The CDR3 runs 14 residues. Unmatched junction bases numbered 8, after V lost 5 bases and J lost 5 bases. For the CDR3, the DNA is TGTGCCAGCAGCGTGCGACAGGGTTTCGAGACCCAGTACTTC. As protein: CASSVRQGFETQYF. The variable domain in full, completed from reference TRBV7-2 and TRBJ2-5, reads GAGVSQSPSNKVTEKGKDVELRCDPISGHTALYWYRQSLGQGLEFLIYFQGNSAPDKSGLPSDRFSAERTGGSVSTLTIQRTQQEDSAVYLCASSVRQGFETQYFGPGTRLLVL.

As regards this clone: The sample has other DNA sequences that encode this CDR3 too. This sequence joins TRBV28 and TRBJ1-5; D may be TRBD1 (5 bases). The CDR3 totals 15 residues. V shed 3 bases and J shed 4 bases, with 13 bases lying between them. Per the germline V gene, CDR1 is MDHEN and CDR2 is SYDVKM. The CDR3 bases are TGTGCCAGCAGTTTTAGTAGGGAGGGGAATCAGCCCCAGCATTTT. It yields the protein CASSFSREGNQPQHF.

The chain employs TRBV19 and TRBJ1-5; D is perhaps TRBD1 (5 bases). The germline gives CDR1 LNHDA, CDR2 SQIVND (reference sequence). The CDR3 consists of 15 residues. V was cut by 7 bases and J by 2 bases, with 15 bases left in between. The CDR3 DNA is TGTGCCAGTATAAGAACGGACATAGGCAATCAGCCCCAGCATTTT. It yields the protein CASIRTDIGNQPQHF.

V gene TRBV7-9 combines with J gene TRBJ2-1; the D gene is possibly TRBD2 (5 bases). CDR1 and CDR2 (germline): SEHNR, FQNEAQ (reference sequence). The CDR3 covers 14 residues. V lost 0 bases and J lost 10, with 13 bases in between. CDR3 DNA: TGTGCCAGCAGCTTAGCGAGAACCCCGGGGGAGCAGTTCTTC. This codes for CASSLARTPGEQFF.

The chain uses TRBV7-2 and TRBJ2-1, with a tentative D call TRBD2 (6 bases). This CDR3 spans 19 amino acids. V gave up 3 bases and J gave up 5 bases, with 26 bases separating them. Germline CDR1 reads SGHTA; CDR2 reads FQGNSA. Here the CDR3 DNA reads TGTGCCAGCAGCTTCACTAATTTAAACCGGGACTGGGGCGACAATGAGCAGTTCTTC. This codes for CASSFTNLNRDWGDNEQFF. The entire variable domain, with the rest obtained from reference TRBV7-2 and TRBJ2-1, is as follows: GAGVSQSPSNKVTEKGKDVELRCDPISGHTALYWYRQSLGQGLEFLIYFQGNSAPDKSGLPSDRFSAERTGGSVSTLTIQRTQQEDSAVYLCASSFTNLNRDWGDNEQFFGPGTRLTVL.

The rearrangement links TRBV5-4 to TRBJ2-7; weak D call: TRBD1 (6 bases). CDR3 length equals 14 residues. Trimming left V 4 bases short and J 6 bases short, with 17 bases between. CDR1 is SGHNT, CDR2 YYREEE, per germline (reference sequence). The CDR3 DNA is TGTGCCAGCAGCCTACAGGGAACTGAAGGCGAGCAGTACTTC. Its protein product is CASSLQGTEGEQYF.

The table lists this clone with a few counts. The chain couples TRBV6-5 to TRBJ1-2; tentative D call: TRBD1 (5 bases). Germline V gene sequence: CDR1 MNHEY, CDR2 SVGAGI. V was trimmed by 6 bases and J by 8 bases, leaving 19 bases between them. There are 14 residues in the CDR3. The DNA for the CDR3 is TGTGCCAGCAGCCCCCCGGGGGGGTTCGGCGGCTACACCTTC. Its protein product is CASSPPGGFGGYTF.

CDR3 in DNA: TGTGCCAGCAGGATCGCACTGAACACCGGGGAGCTGTTTTTT. As protein: CASRIALNTGELFF. This chain links TRBV28 with TRBJ2-2; D is unclear. CDR3 length: 14 residues. V shed 6 bases and J shed 1 base, with 9 bases lying between them. The V gene's germline CDR1 is MDHEN and CDR2 SYDVKM.

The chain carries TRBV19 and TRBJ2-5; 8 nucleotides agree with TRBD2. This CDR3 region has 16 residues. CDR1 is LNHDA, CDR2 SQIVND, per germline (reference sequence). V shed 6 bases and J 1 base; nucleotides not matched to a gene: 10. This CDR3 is CASSPLGGGLQETQYF. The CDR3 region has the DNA TGTGCCAGTAGCCCCCTCGGGGGGGGACTCCAAGAGACCCAGTACTTC.

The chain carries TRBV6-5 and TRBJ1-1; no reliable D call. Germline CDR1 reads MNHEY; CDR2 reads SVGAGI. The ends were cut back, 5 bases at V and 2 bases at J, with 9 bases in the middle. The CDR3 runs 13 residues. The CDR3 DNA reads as TGTGCCAGCAGTGACATTATCAACACTGAAGCTTTCTTT. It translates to CASSDIINTEAFF.

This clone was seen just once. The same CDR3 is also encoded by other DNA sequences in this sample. CDR3 nucleotide sequence: TGTGCCAGCAGTTTGTCCGGGACCGGGGAGCTGTTTTTT. Its translation is CASSLSGTGELFF. This chain joins TRBV28 and TRBJ2-2, with D uncertain. Trimming pared 3 bases from V and 5 bases from J, leaving 7 bases between. CDR1 is MDHEN and CDR2 is SYDVKM in the germline V gene. This CDR3 spans 13 amino acids.

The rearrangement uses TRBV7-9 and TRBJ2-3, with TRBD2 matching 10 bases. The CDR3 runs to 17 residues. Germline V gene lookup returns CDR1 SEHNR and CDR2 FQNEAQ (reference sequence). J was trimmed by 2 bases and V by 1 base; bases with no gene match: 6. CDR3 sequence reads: CASSLGVAGGVTDTQYF. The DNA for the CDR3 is TGTGCCAGCAGCTTAGGTGTAGCGGGAGGAGTCACAGATACGCAGTATTTT.

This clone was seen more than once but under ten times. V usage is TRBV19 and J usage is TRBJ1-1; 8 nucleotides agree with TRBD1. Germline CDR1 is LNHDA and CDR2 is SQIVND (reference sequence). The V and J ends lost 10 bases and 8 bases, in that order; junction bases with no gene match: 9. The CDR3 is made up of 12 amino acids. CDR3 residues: CATKGTGVEAFF. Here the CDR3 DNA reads TGTGCCACTAAAGGGACAGGCGTCGAAGCTTTCTTT.

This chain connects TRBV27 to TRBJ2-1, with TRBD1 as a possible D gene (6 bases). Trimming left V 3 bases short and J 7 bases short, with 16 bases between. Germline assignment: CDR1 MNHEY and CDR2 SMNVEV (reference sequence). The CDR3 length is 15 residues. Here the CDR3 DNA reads TGTGCCAGCAGTTTGGGTACTAGGGGGAAAAATGAGCAGTTCTTC. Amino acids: CASSLGTRGKNEQFF.

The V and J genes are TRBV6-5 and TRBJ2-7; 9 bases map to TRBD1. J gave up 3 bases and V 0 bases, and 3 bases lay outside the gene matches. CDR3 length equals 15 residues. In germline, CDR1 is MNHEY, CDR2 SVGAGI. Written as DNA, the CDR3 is TGTGCCAGCAGTTACTCGACAGGGGGATTCTACGAGCAGTACTTC. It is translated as CASSYSTGGFYEQYF.

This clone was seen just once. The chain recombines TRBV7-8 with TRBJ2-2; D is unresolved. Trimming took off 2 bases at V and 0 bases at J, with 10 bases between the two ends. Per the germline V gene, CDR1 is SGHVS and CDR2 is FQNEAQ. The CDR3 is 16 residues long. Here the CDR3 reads CASSLYTDPNTGELFF. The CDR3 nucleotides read TGTGCCAGCAGCTTATATACAGATCCGAACACCGGGGAGCTGTTTTTT.

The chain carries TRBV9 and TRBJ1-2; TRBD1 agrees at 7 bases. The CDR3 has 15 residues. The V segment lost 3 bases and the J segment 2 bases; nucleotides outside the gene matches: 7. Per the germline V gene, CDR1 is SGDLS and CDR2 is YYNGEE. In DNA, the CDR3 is TGTGCCAGCAGCGACAGGGGCGGTCGAAACTATGGCTACACCTTC. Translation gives CASSDRGGRNYGYTF.

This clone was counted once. DNA of the CDR3: TGTGCCACCAGCAAAATGGGGCGGGGTGAGCAGTTCTTC. Its protein is CATSKMGRGEQFF. This chain uses TRBV15 with TRBJ2-1; perhaps TRBD2 as D (6 bases). CDR1 and CDR2 from the germline V gene are LNHNV and YYDKDF (reference sequence). V shed 4 bases and J shed 9 bases, with 13 bases lying between them. CDR3 length: 13 amino acids.